This T cell receptor (beta chain) emerged from a study of neoadjuvant anti-PD-1 for oral cavity cancer. Looking at the study overall: Patients without progression received a fourth nivolumab dose around day 43, then surgical resection on days 50-56.

PBMC libraries mostly used around 510 ng of input genomic DNA, with six replicates per sample. This table comes from immunoSEQ multiplex PCR, and its TCRdb copy is limited to in-frame clones, with some not included. This repertoire shows tens of thousands of clones, over 70% found once; its top ten account for nearly 3.5%. No culture or expansion preceded analysis of these blood cells. This clone has only one observation. What it recognizes is unknown. V was pared by 1 base and J by 1 base, with 8 bases between. CDR1 SGHDT and CDR2 YYEEEE come from the germline V gene. This CDR3 is 15 amino acids long. Study conclusions and caveats: Non-responders to neoadjuvant nivolumab had significantly more clonal PBMC T cells than responders.

This TCR was sampled from a person aged 35-79 years with oral cavity squamous cell carcinoma. The chain is built from TRBV5-6 and TRBJ2-2; D call uncertain. The sequencing used PBMCs, collected before nivolumab (anti-PD-1) treatment. The CDR3 DNA reads TGTGCCAGCAGCTTGACTACCTTGAACACCGGGGAGCTGTTTTTT. Protein: CASSLTTLNTGELFF. The full variable domain, with the rest looked up from reference TRBV5-6 and TRBJ2-2, is DAGVTQSPTHLIKTRGQQVTLRCSPKSGHDTVSWYQQALGQGPQFIFQYYEEEERQRGNFPDRFSGHQFPNYSSELNVNALLLGDSALYLCASSLTTLNTGELFFGEGSRLTVL.